The present T cell receptor (beta chain) was sequenced within a study of memory CD4+ T cells and cytomegalovirus serostatus. A word on this clone: Its antigen is unknown.

Clones were read by immunoSEQ multiplex PCR, and TCRdb kept only the in-frame ones, dropping some. The table shows roughly 45,000 clones, with approximately 78% occurring only once. There are 13 residues in the CDR3. V was trimmed by 2 bases and J by 8 bases, leaving 9 bases between them. Germline CDR1 MNHEY, CDR2 SMNVEV (reference sequence). The sort gate was single viable CD3+CD4+CD8-CD45RO+ cells for memory CD4+ T cells. CD4+ T cells were isolated by positive magnetic selection. Study-wide results and limits: The CMV-associated TCR signature appears largely within the CD4+ memory repertoire.

The sequence was obtained from an adult in good health and CMV-seronegative. The chain combines TRBV27 with TRBJ1-4; no reliable D call. The sample comprised memory CD4+ T cells from blood. CDR3 amino acids: CASSLRWGEKLFF. The DNA for the CDR3 is TGTGCCAGCAGTTTAAGGTGGGGAGAAAAACTGTTTTTT.